This record concerns one T cell receptor (beta chain) sequence. Its specific antigen is unknown. No base quality values were provided; no much bigger clone lies one nucleotide off. The source of the sample is a study of cytomegalovirus exposure and HLA in healthy donors (dated by TCRdb to 2015 to 2018). With respect to the entire study: According to a later analysis, one platform produced both the 120 validation repertoires and the 720 or so repertoires of the first cohort. The study aimed to test whether signatures of past pathogen exposure could be identified by cataloging public T cell receptors. Along with the approximately 700-subject first cohort, a separate validation cohort of around 110 different subjects was used. To predict cytomegalovirus infection status, the study combined high-throughput TCR immunosequencing, statistical association of individual TCRs with disease status, and machine learning.

General findings and caveats noted by the study authors: Cytomegalovirus status was reported to be diagnosed by the classifier with high specificity and sensitivity in both the original and validation cohorts. The validation cohort had no HLA typing available for a later analysis, so co-occurrence within that cohort was assessed over all 120 or so repertoires. Subsequent analysis determined that TCRs grouped into clusters in the first cohort also showed a tendency toward co-occurrence across the roughly 110 validation repertoires, and approximately 94% of cluster scores exceeded 0. A total of fewer than 200 TCR beta chains were listed by the study as associated with cytomegalovirus. According to the authors, the approach could potentially be generalized to other disease states and immunological phenotypes. In vitro tests confirmed that three of the cytomegalovirus-associated TCR beta chains recognize cytomegalovirus antigens. While some public TCRs were present in many individuals, most TCR sequences turned up only very rarely across donors.

Library preparation employed the immunoSEQ multiplex PCR assay. As for the original processing: A statistical classification framework was developed to diagnose cytomegalovirus status using the catalog of TCR beta chain sequences. TCRdb re-hosts the immuneACCESS table, in-frame sequences only. Its copies lack some clones; in the studies checked, an unresolved V gene accounts for under half of them, and the cause for the rest is not known. The V and J calls and clone size are taken from that table; D and trimming were inferred from the DNA. For this sample the table gives 150,000 to 200,000 clones, of which approximately 80% were detected only once. The ten largest clones add up to roughly 6.5% of the sample. The donors were included in the validation cohort of approximately 130 subjects, a group kept apart from the roughly 670-subject first cohort. The receptor was isolated from a man in his late teens or twenties in good health and CMV-seropositive. The sample taken for sequencing was PBMCs.

The CDR3 here reads CASLGARGGYTF. The DNA sequence is TGTGCCAGCTTGGGGGCCAGAGGTGGCTACACCTTC. The sequence is built from TRBV27 and TRBJ1-2, with a tentative D gene TRBD1 over 6 matching bases. According to the germline V gene (reference sequence), CDR1 reads MNHEY and CDR2 reads SMNVEV. V was cut back by 8 bases and J by 7 bases, leaving a gap of 14 bases between them. CDR3 length: 12 amino acids, cysteine to phenylalanine. The CDR3 DNA has 36 bases and is translated from base 1.